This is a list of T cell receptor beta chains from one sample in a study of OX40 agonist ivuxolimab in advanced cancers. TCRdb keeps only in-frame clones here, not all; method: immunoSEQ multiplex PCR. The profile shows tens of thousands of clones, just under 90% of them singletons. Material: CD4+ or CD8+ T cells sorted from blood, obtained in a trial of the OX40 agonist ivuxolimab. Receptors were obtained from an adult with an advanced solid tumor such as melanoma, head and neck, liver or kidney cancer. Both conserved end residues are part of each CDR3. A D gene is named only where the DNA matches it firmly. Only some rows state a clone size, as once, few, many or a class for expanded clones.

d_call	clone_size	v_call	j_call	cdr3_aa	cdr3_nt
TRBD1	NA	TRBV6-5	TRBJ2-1	CASSSGQGVNEQFF	TGTGCCAGCAGCTCCGGACAGGGGGTCAATGAGCAGTTCTTC
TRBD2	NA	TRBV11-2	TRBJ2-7	CASSQTPGLAAYEQYF	TGTGCCAGCAGCCAAACACCGGGACTAGCAGCGTACGAGCAGTACTTC
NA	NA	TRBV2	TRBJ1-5	CASSEGQGNQPQHF	TGTGCCAGCAGTGAAGGGCAGGGTAATCAGCCCCAGCATTTT
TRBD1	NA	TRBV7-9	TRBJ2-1	CASSSYRGQWDEQFF	TGTGCCAGCAGCTCCTACAGGGGGCAATGGGATGAGCAGTTCTTC
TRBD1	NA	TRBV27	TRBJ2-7	CASSSKNRGGAPYEQYF	TGTGCCAGCAGTTCGAAAAACAGGGGTGGTGCCCCCTACGAGCAGTACTTC
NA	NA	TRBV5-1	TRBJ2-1	CASSLGPGPSEQFF	TGCGCCAGCAGCTTGGGCCCCGGGCCAAGCGAGCAGTTCTTC
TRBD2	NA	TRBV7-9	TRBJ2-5	CASSLTSGQETQYF	TGTGCCAGCAGCTTAACTAGCGGGCAAGAGACCCAGTACTTC
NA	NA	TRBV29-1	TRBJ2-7	CSVESGRAFEQYF	TGCAGCGTTGAATCAGGGAGAGCTTTCGAGCAGTACTTC
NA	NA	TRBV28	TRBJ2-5	CASSLGETQYF	TGTGCCAGCAGTCTCGGTGAGACCCAGTACTTC
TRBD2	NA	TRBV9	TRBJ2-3	CASSVSSGITDTQYF	TGTGCCAGCAGCGTATCTAGCGGGATCACAGATACGCAGTATTTT
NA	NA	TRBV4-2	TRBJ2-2	CASSQGAGNTGELFF	TGTGCCAGCAGCCAAGGAGCCGGAAACACCGGGGAGCTGTTTTTT
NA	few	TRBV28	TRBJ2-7	CASSPLTLNLGSYEQYF	TGTGCCAGCAGTCCTCTTACCCTTAATCTGGGTTCTTACGAGCAGTACTTC
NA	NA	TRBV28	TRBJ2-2	CASVLNSRREYTGELFF	TGTGCCAGCGTCCTGAACTCGCGTCGGGAGTACACCGGGGAGCTGTTTTTT
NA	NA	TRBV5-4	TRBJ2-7	CASSDGTESYEQYF	TGTGCCAGCAGCGACGGGACGGAGTCCTACGAGCAGTACTTC
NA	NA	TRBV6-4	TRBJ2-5	CASTARRETQYF	TGTGCCAGCACGGCGAGACGGGAGACCCAGTACTTC
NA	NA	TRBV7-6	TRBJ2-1	CASSLVSVGQGLEQFF	TGTGCCAGCAGCTTAGTATCCGTGGGGCAGGGACTGGAGCAGTTCTTC
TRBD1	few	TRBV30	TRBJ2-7	CARGDSNYEQYF	TGTGCCCGAGGGGACAGCAACTACGAGCAGTACTTC
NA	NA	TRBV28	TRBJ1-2	CASSTPRSYYGYTF	TGTGCCAGCAGTACTCCCAGGAGCTACTATGGCTACACCTTC
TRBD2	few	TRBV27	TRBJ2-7	CASSPQIAGTYEQYF	TGTGCCAGCAGTCCCCAGATAGCGGGAACCTACGAGCAGTACTTC
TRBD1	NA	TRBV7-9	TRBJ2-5	CASSLTGQQETQYF	TGTGCCAGCAGCTTAACGGGACAGCAAGAGACCCAGTACTTC
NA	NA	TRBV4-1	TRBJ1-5	CASSQEGFRQPQHF	TGCGCCAGCAGCCAAGAAGGGTTCCGTCAGCCCCAGCATTTT
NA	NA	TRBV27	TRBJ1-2	CASMGQGNYGYTF	TGTGCCAGCATGGGTCAGGGCAACTATGGCTACACCTTC
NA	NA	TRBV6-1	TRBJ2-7	CASSVGRAVDEQYF	TGTGCCAGCAGTGTAGGCAGGGCGGTGGACGAGCAGTACTTC
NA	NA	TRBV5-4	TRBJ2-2	CASSFGGGELFF	TGTGCCAGCAGCTTTGGGGGCGGGGAGCTGTTTTTT
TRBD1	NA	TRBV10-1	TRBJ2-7	CASSRDSSYEQYF	TGCGCCAGCAGTCGGGACAGCTCCTACGAGCAGTACTTC
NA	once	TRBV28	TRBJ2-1	CASSLAWGTEQFF	TGTGCCAGCAGTTTGGCTTGGGGGACCGAGCAGTTCTTC
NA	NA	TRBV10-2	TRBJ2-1	CASSERANEQFF	TGCGCCAGCAGTGAGAGGGCCAATGAGCAGTTCTTC
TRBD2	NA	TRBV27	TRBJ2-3	CASSRGGRTDTQYF	TGTGCCAGCAGCCGCGGGGGGCGCACAGATACGCAGTATTTT
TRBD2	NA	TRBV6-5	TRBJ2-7	CASSYPGGYEQYF	TGTGCCAGCAGTTACCCGGGGGGCTACGAGCAGTACTTC
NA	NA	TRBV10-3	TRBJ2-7	CAISPTGYYEQYF	TGTGCCATCAGTCCGACAGGTTACTACGAGCAGTACTTC
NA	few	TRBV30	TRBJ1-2	CAWSVGGVGYGYTF	TGTGCCTGGAGTGTAGGAGGGGTTGGGTATGGCTACACCTTC
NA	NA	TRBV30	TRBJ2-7	CAWKVAGEQPQNEQYF	TGTGCCTGGAAGGTAGCTGGGGAACAACCTCAAAACGAGCAGTACTTC
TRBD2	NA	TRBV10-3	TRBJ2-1	CAISDPRTSGGAYNEQFF	TGTGCCATCAGTGATCCCAGGACTAGCGGGGGGGCCTACAATGAGCAGTTCTTC
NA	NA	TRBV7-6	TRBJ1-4	CASSLTLDRDEKLFF	TGTGCCAGCAGCTTAACTTTAGACCGGGATGAAAAACTGTTTTTT
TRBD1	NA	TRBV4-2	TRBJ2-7	CASSHPGTGGYEQYF	TGTGCCAGCAGCCATCCCGGGACAGGGGGTTACGAGCAGTACTTC
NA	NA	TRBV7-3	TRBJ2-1	CASSPLSSSYNEQFF	TGTGCCAGCAGCCCACTCTCCTCCTCCTACAATGAGCAGTTCTTC
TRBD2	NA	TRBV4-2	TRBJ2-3	CASSHPGAGGSTDTQYF	TGTGCCAGCAGCCACCCCGGAGCGGGGGGGAGCACAGATACGCAGTATTTT
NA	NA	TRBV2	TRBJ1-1	CAFSGGTEAFF	TGTGCCTTCAGTGGGGGCACTGAAGCTTTCTTT
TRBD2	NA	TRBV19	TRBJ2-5	CASSLLGPTSGLTSGTQYF	TGTGCCAGTAGTCTTCTTGGCCCCACTAGCGGGCTCACCTCGGGGACCCAGTACTTC
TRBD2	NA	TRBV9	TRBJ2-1	CASSQPGLAGGVNEQFF	TGTGCCAGCAGCCAACCCGGGCTAGCGGGGGGGGTCAATGAGCAGTTCTTC
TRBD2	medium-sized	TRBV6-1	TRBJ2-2	CASSELAGSTGELFF	TGTGCCAGCAGTGAACTAGCGGGGAGCACCGGGGAGCTGTTTTTT
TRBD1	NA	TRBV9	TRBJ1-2	CASSAETGLTYGYTF	TGTGCCAGCAGCGCCGAGACAGGGTTAACCTATGGCTACACCTTC
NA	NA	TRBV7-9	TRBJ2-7	CASDNRESAYEQYF	TGTGCCAGCGATAACAGGGAATCGGCCTACGAGCAGTACTTC
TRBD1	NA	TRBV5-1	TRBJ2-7	CASSVRTGAYEQYF	TGCGCCAGCAGCGTAAGGACAGGCGCCTACGAGCAGTACTTC
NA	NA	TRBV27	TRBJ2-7	CASSQQGPYEQYF	TGTGCCAGCAGTCAACAGGGCCCGTACGAGCAGTACTTC
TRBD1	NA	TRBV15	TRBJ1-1	CATSPDRGNTEAFF	TGTGCCACCAGTCCCGACAGGGGTAACACTGAAGCTTTCTTT
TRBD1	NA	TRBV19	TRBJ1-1	CASSIRDRGQGTEAFF	TGTGCCAGTAGTATTCGGGACAGGGGGCAGGGGACTGAAGCTTTCTTT
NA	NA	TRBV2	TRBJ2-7	CASSERVAYEQYF	TGTGCCAGCAGTGAGAGGGTAGCCTACGAGCAGTACTTC
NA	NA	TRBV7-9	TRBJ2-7	CASRDGVSSYEQYF	TGTGCCAGCAGAGATGGAGTATCGAGCTACGAGCAGTACTTC
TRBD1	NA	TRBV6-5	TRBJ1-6	CASRRPGQGDSPLHF	TGTGCCAGCAGACGCCCGGGACAGGGGGATTCACCCCTCCACTTT
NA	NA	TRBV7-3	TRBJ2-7	CASSTKPWGSYEQYF	TGTGCCAGCAGCACCAAACCGTGGGGCTCCTACGAGCAGTACTTC
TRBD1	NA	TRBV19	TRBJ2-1	CASSIGDRGLNEQFF	TGTGCCAGTAGTATCGGTGACAGGGGTCTCAATGAGCAGTTCTTC
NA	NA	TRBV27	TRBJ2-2	CASSLSAAGELFF	TGTGCCAGCAGTTTATCGGCGGCCGGGGAGCTGTTTTTT
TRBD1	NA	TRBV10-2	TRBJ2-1	CASSEGGTGDEQFF	TGCGCCAGCAGTGAGGGGGGGACAGGGGACGAGCAGTTCTTC
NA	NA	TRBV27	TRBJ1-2	CASRTGWGGYTF	TGTGCCAGCAGGACAGGATGGGGTGGCTACACCTTC